The entry that follows covers one T cell receptor beta chain sequence. There is no known antigen for this receptor. Qualities for individual bases were not recorded, and no much larger clone is one base off. This sample was included in a study of cytomegalovirus exposure and HLA in healthy donors (dated by TCRdb to 2015 to 2018). Broadly, across the study: According to an earlier analysis of 587 of the donors, about 179 million T cells yielded roughly 110 million unique TCR beta sequences and around 300 Gb of sequence data. An early release that covered about 600 HLA-typed donors contained approximately 300 gigabases of sequencing data and 70 million to 100 million unique TCR sequences. Among the roughly 400 genotyped donors, under 90% belonged to the genetic ancestry cluster associated with self-reported Caucasian donors. The study aimed to test whether signatures of past pathogen exposure could be identified by cataloging public T cell receptors. Using immunosequencing, the study profiled T cell repertoires from about 650 subjects and related those repertoires to cytomegalovirus serostatus. A separate validation cohort of about 110 different subjects was used in addition to the approximately 640-subject first cohort. To predict cytomegalovirus infection status, the study brought together high-throughput TCR immunosequencing, statistical association of individual TCRs with disease status, and machine learning. A later analysis re-examined previously published TCR beta repertoires from about 700 donors and added high-resolution HLA genotyping to investigate patterns of TCR occurrence. The later analysis used no new phenotypic data to find candidate immune exposures, relying instead on TCR beta sequences and their occurrence across donors. An earlier analysis of about 600 of the donors used high-throughput TCR beta sequencing to judge whether each TCR beta V gene segment behaved as functional or pseudogenic. Donor age, sex, ethnicity and CMV serostatus were collected together with the repertoire data. In a later genetic analysis, genome-wide SNP genotypes for about 65% of the roughly 670 donors were used, and that subset was treated as a discovery cohort. All discovery cohort repertoires had been generated on a single sequencing platform. HLA typing included class I and class II loci at four-digit resolution. The number of typed donors differed by locus: about 620-630 for A, B, C, DRB1 and DQB1; about 520 for DQA1; roughly 600 for DPA1; and 400 to 480 for DPB1. A handful of DR-DQ haplotypes were handled as single units for association and clustering because linkage in the cohort was strong. Among almost 400 genotyped donors of the cohort, an average of approximately 230,000 unique TCR beta nucleotide sequences were sequenced per donor, approximately 20% of them non-productive.

In total, about 650 healthy bone marrow donors made up the cohort. All cohort members were sampled while nominally healthy, although unrecorded immune exposures were likely present. The donor was CMV seronegative and belonged to the group of 352 seronegative cohort members. A peripheral blood sample was collected from each donor, and TCR beta sequencing was performed on peripheral blood mononuclear cells. The Qiagen DNeasy Blood Extraction Kit was used to extract genomic DNA from the blood cell samples. General study outcomes and caveats: In both the original and validation cohorts, the classifier was reported to diagnose cytomegalovirus status with high specificity and sensitivity. A further reported finding was that TCR beta sequences accurately predicted the HLA-A and HLA-B alleles for most subjects in the first cohort. In vitro tests confirmed that three of the cytomegalovirus-associated TCR beta chains recognize cytomegalovirus antigens. This cohort had only TCR beta chains sequenced, and the lack of alpha or paired-chain data limited which features could be detected. Several of the top co-occurrence clusters appeared to be linked to parvovirus B19, influenza, CMV and Epstein-Barr virus, according to a later analysis. In a later analysis, HLA-associated TCR beta chains were found to be more clonally expanded and to have lower generation probabilities than equally common non-associated chains. Compared with the roughly 720-donor mean, donors in an Asian-associated ancestry cluster had fewer N-insertions in productive TCRs, according to a later genetic analysis. Some IMGT-functional V segments, including TRBV6-2 and TRBV6-3, could not be told apart with the 87-base-pair reads, so those segments were excluded. A later analysis found that TCR association rates varied across HLA loci, with DRB1 alleles showing the most associated TCRs and HLA-C alleles the fewest. Linkage disequilibrium might explain the correlated functional status among segregating V segments, but an unknown experimental factor could not be ruled out. The sequencing pipeline was judged likely to have produced a cluster of highly shared sequence variants as a technical artifact. The presence/absence analyses assumed that sequencing depth was roughly uniform across donors, and that assumption may not be true. The authors suggested that the approach could potentially be extended to other disease states and immunological phenotypes. In the study, 150 to 200 TCR beta chains were listed as associated with cytomegalovirus. A later analysis found that most CMV-associated TCR beta chains appeared HLA-restricted, with HLA associations seemingly driven largely by CMV exposure. Broadly in line with IMGT annotations, most TCR beta V segments showed up in productive rearrangements about 87% or about 30% of the time in an earlier analysis of 450 to 600 of the donors. A later analysis associated about 17,000 TCR beta sequences with specific HLA alleles at a false discovery rate of 0.05. In a later genetic analysis, a missense DCLRE1C variant was associated with V-gene and J-gene trimming of TCR beta chains, and the association was replicated in an independent cohort. The earlier analysis of a few hundred of the donors excluded over 15 rarely observed V segments, including chromosome 9 orphons, because counts were too low. Immune exposure information for the cohort was limited to CMV serostatus. Across donors, most TCR sequences were observed very rarely, whereas some public TCRs were present in many individuals. Because some donors lacked HLA typing at each locus, the association tests relied only on the typed subset. When HLA alleles, especially DR and DQ, strongly co-occurred, TCR associations were difficult to assign to individual alleles.

Library preparation was by the immunoSEQ multiplex PCR assay. A mixture of 60 forward primers for TCR Vbeta segments and 13 reverse primers for TCR Jbeta segments was used in the multiplex PCR. The CDR3 region of rearranged TCR beta genes was amplified from genomic DNA by a multiplex PCR assay. The Illumina HiSeq System was used to sequence the amplified TCR beta libraries as 87-base-pair reads. The paper's processing steps were these. A later analysis tallied approximately 87 million unique TCR beta chains across the 600 to 700 repertoires, and around 10 million of those chains were shared by two or more donors. A nearest-neighbor algorithm error-corrected the raw reads and collapsed the reads into unique sequences, merging closely related sequences to remove PCR and sequencing errors. To assign V, D and J gene segments, CDR3 sequences were aligned to IMGT reference sequences. Each retained sequence needed at least a six-nucleotide match to both a V gene segment and a J gene segment. A rearrangement was called productive if the CDR3 had no stop codons and remained in frame with V and J, and every other rearrangement was called non-productive. CDR3 was defined by IMGT convention, running from the second conserved V-encoded cysteine to the conserved J-encoded phenylalanine. The earlier analysis of 550 to 650 of the donors excluded any sequence lacking an unambiguous match to a single V gene segment. An earlier analysis of approximately 590 of the donors classified V segments as functional when productive rearrangements were above 56.7% and as segregating when the standard deviation between donors was above 5%. A statistical classification framework was built for diagnosing cytomegalovirus status from the catalog of TCR beta chain sequences. In a later analysis, V and J genes were assigned by comparing TCR nucleotide sequences against IMGT/GENE-DB human TR gene sequences. In a later analysis, CDR3 sequences and most-parsimonious VDJ recombination scenarios were assigned using the TCRdist pipeline. A later analysis defined each TCR beta chain by its CDR3 amino acid sequence plus V-gene family, and excluded reads lacking a unique V-gene family. A later analysis removed nearly 600 highly shared, low-generation-probability nucleotide sequences to deal with suspected cross-contamination and a sequencing artifact. For each public chain, a later analysis derived a clonal expansion index from normalized ranks of inferred template counts within each repertoire. Generation probabilities in a later analysis came from a VDJ recombination model fitted to out-of-frame rearrangements, and those results were checked against IGoR. In a later analysis, TCR-TCR, TCR-HLA and TCR-CMV co-occurrence was scored with hypergeometric tests, and a repertoire-size bias correction was applied to TCR pairs. A later analysis estimated false discovery rates by permuting HLA or CMV assignments 20 times. In a later analysis, co-occurring TCRs were grouped with DBSCAN, and TCRdist sequence similarity was added when clustering was performed within HLA-allele-positive subsets. Repertoires with fewer than 30,000 or more than 120,000 public chains, plus five repertoires with anomalous nucleotide sharing, were excluded from co-occurrence clustering. The immuneACCESS repertoire file appears here via TCRdb, limited to in-frame rearrangements. These files lack a portion of the clones; in checked studies, under half of the deficit traces to unresolved V genes, and the cause of the others is not known. From that table come the V and J calls and clone size; the DNA was used to work out D and trimming. In all, the sample holds around 80,000 clones, and about 80% of those were seen once. About 6.4% of the sample belongs to the ten largest clones.

CDR1 and CDR2 are drawn from the germline V gene: ENHRY, SYGVKD. V and J are truncated by 0 bases and 8 bases respectively, leaving an intervening sequence of 7 bases. Measured from the cysteine to the phenylalanine, the CDR3 is 12 residues long. The only DNA kept is the CDR3, 36 bases in frame from the first base. This receptor was obtained from a female donor in good health and CMV-seronegative. Input material: PBMCs. The sequence is built from TRBV10-3 and TRBJ1-2; no D segment can be confidently identified. The bases read TGTGCCATCAGTGAGTCGTTAGCCGGCTACACCTTC. It codes for CAISESLAGYTF.